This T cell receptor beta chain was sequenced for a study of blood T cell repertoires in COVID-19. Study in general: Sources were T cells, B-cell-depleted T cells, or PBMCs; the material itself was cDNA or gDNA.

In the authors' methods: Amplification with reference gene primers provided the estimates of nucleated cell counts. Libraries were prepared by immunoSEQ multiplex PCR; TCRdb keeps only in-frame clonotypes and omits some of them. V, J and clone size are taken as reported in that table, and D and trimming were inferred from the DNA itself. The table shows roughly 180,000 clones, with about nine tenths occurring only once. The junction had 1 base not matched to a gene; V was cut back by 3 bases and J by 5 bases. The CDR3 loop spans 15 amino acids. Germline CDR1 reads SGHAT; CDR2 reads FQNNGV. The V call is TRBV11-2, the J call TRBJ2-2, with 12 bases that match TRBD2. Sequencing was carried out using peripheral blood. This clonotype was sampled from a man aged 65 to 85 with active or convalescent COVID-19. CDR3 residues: CASSLGLAGTGELFF. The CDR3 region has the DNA TGTGCCAGCAGCTTGGGACTAGCGGGTACCGGGGAGCTGTTTTTT. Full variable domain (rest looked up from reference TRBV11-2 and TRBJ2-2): EAGVAQSPRYKIIEKRQSVAFWCNPISGHATLYWYQQILGQGPKLLIQFQNNGVVDDSQLPKDRFSAERLKGVDSTLKIQPAKLEDSAVYLCASSLGLAGTGELFFGEGSRLTVL.